The 24 T cell receptor beta chains below all came from one sample that was sequenced in a study of CD8 T cells in Susac syndrome. With random hexamers, reverse transcription was performed on roughly 0.45 to 1 ug of RNA. TCRdb re-derived calls from the immunoSEQ multiplex PCR reads in MiXCR, one entry per CDR3 protein. The table has about 180,000 distinct CDR3 sequences, about 95% seen once. The sequenced sample was CD4+ T cells from PBMCs. The receptors were gathered from a human donor with Susac syndrome.

The gene calls are TRBV29-1 and TRBJ2-5; D remains unclear. V was pared by 4 bases and J by 5 bases, with 2 bases between. Germline V gene data show CDR1 as SQVTM and CDR2 as ANQGSEA. The CDR3 extends over 9 amino acids. The CDR3 is CSVGETQYF. The DNA of the CDR3 is TGCAGCGTTGGGGAGACCCAGTACTTC.

The CDR3 sequence is CSAREVVVRETQYF. CDR3 DNA sequence: TGCAGTGCTAGAGAGGTAGTTGTTCGGGAGACCCAGTACTTC. The chain is built from TRBV20-1 and TRBJ2-5; D gene ambiguous. V dropped 0 bases and J dropped 5 bases, with 13 bases sitting between them. Germline values: CDR1 DFQATT, CDR2 SNEGSKA (reference sequence). The CDR3 spans 14 residues.

The rearrangement joins TRBV7-9 to TRBJ2-7, with TRBD1 identical over 9 bases. The trim removed 1 base at V and 2 bases at J, leaving 3 bases unmatched. The germline CDR1 and CDR2 sequences are SEHNR and FQNEAQ (reference sequence). This CDR3 is built from 15 residues. The CDR3 reads CASSLERTGAYEQYF. The CDR3 nucleotides read TGTGCCAGCAGCTTAGAGCGGACAGGGGCCTACGAGCAGTACTTC.

V gene TRBV4-2 combines with J gene TRBJ2-3; D could derive from TRBD1 or TRBD2 (5 bases each). The germline V and J ends were trimmed by 0 bases and 3 bases, with 13 bases remaining between them. Germline V gives CDR1 LGHNA, CDR2 YNFKEQ. This CDR3 has 16 amino acids. CDR3 in DNA: TGTGCCAGCAGCCAAGAACTGCCGGGACGGACAGATACGCAGTATTTT. Amino acids: CASSQELPGRTDTQYF.

V gene TRBV7-2 combines with J gene TRBJ2-7; D is uncertain. Per the germline V gene, CDR1 is SGHTA and CDR2 is FQGNSA. V was clipped by 3 bases and J by 6 bases, with 9 bases between them. There are 12 residues in the CDR3. CDR3 sequence (DNA): TGTGCCAGCAGCTTTACTTTATCCGAGCAGTACTTC. It translates to CASSFTLSEQYF. The full variable domain, with the rest looked up from reference TRBV7-2 and TRBJ2-7, is GAGVSQSPSNKVTEKGKDVELRCDPISGHTALYWYRQSLGQGLEFLIYFQGNSAPDKSGLPSDRFSAERTGGSVSTLTIQRTQQEDSAVYLCASSFTLSEQYFGPGTRLTVT.

This chain joins TRBV5-1 and TRBJ1-2; 7 bases fit TRBD1. The V gene end was trimmed by 0 bases and the J gene end by 14 bases; junction bases not matched to a gene: 10. Germline CDR1 SGHRS, CDR2 YFSETQ. The CDR3 runs to 13 residues. The CDR3 nucleotides are TGCGCCAGCAGCTTGGAGGGGACAGCCACCTGTACCTTC. This encodes CASSLEGTATCTF.

This rearrangement joins TRBV20-1 to TRBJ2-7, with 8 bases lining up with TRBD2. This CDR3 has 13 amino acids. Germline CDR1 DFQATT, CDR2 SNEGSKA (reference sequence). V lost 3 bases, J lost 3 bases, and 4 bases stayed unmatched. CDR3 in amino acids: CSARRGVLYEQYF. CDR3 nucleotide sequence: TGCAGTGCTAGGCGGGGGGTTCTCTACGAGCAGTACTTC.

V is TRBV28 and J is TRBJ2-3; D unresolved. V dropped 4 bases and J dropped 4 bases, with 6 bases sitting between them. CDR1 and CDR2 (germline): MDHEN, SYDVKM. This CDR3 comprises 12 residues. This CDR3 is CASSSQSDTQYF. For the CDR3, the DNA is TGTGCCAGCAGTTCGCAGTCAGATACGCAGTATTTT.

The chain employs TRBV7-2 and TRBJ2-2; no reliable D call. The length of the CDR3 is 15 residues. The V and J ends lost 0 bases and 8 bases respectively, with 13 bases between them. Germline lookup yields CDR1 SGHTA and CDR2 FQGNSA. CDR3 in DNA: TGTGCCAGCAGCTTAGCGCTAAGTATATCGGGGGAGCTGTTTTTT. It yields the protein CASSLALSISGELFF.

V is TRBV5-4 and J is TRBJ2-3, with TRBD2 identical over 7 bases. With V trimmed by 0 bases and J by 0 bases, 7 bases remained unmatched. Looked up from germline, CDR1 is SGHNT and CDR2 is YYREEE (reference sequence). CDR3 size: 17 residues. As DNA, the CDR3 is TGTGCCAGCAGCTTGGAGCCGTCTAGCGGTAGCACAGATACGCAGTATTTT. It codes for CASSLEPSSGSTDTQYF.

The V call is TRBV19, the J call TRBJ2-7; D possibly corresponds to TRBD2 (7 bases). The germline V and J ends were trimmed by 3 bases and 0 bases, with 12 bases remaining between them. The germline gives CDR1 LNHDA, CDR2 SQIVND (reference sequence). The CDR3 is made up of 15 amino acids. DNA of the CDR3: TGTGCCAGTAGTATGGGGGGGCGTTACTCCTACGAGCAGTACTTC. As protein: CASSMGGRYSYEQYF.

The chain couples TRBV20-1 to TRBJ1-5; D not resolved. Germline V CDR1 and CDR2: DFQATT, SNEGSKA (reference sequence). This CDR3 is 14 amino acids long. V lost 3 bases, J lost 2 bases, and 11 bases lay in between. In nucleotides, the CDR3 is TGCAGTGCTAGGCGGTTATATGGCAATCAGCCCCAGCATTTT. Protein sequence: CSARRLYGNQPQHF.

The chain joins TRBV5-1 to TRBJ2-7; TRBD1 aligns across 10 bases. The CDR3 covers 14 residues. Losses at the gene ends were 3 bases for V and 6 bases for J; bases not matched to a gene: 6. CDR1 and CDR2 (germline): SGHRS, YFSETQ. In DNA form, the CDR3 reads TGCGCCAGCAGCTACGACAGGGGGCTTGGCGAGCAGTACTTC. Translated: CASSYDRGLGEQYF.

The rearrangement uses TRBV12-3 or TRBV12-4 and TRBJ1-2, with 8 bases that match TRBD1. The CDR3 extends over 15 amino acids. The ends lost 7 bases at V and 6 bases at J; junction bases unmatched: 13. Here the CDR3 DNA reads TGTGCCAGCATCCTATCGTCAGGGGGCGGGAATGGCTACACCTTC. This encodes CASILSSGGGNGYTF.

The rearrangement joins TRBV15 to TRBJ2-3; possible D gene TRBD2, 6 bases. The CDR3 length is 17 residues. V lost 3 bases and J 0 bases, leaving 16 bases between the germline ends. Germline CDR1 is LNHNV and CDR2 is YYDKDF (reference sequence). Written as DNA, the CDR3 is TGTGCCACCAGCAGGTACGGCGGGACCGCGAGCACAGATACGCAGTATTTT. It translates to CATSRYGGTASTDTQYF.

J is TRBJ1-2 and V is TRBV7-9; D gene unclear. The CDR3 length is 15 residues. CDR1 SEHNR and CDR2 FQNEAQ come from the germline V gene (reference sequence). V was shortened by 2 bases and J by 4 bases, with 14 bases between the two germline ends. The chain's CDR3 is CASSLSITMFYGYTF. The CDR3 nucleotides read TGTGCCAGCAGCTTATCTATTACAATGTTCTATGGCTACACCTTC.

This chain links TRBV20-1 with TRBJ1-1; D remains unclear. The CDR3 runs 14 residues. In germline, CDR1 is DFQATT, CDR2 SNEGSKA (reference sequence). V shed 1 base and J shed 1 base, with 10 bases lying between them. CDR3 sequence (DNA): TGCAGTGCTAGAGTGGGCAGATCGAACACTGAAGCTTTCTTT. Its translation is CSARVGRSNTEAFF.

The genes are TRBV20-1 and TRBJ2-3; 7 bases map to TRBD2. CDR1 and CDR2 (germline): DFQATT, SNEGSKA (reference sequence). CDR3 length: 15 amino acids. Trimming took 6 bases from V and 0 from J; bases not matched to a gene: 9. The CDR3 DNA sequence: TGCAGTGCCCTCTCGGCAGCGGGAAGCACAGATACGCAGTATTTT. Encoded protein: CSALSAAGSTDTQYF.

The V and J genes are TRBV11-2 and TRBJ2-5; 11 bases are a match to TRBD2. The CDR3 length is 19 residues. Germline V gene data show CDR1 as SGHAT and CDR2 as FQNNGV. Trimming at V came to 3 bases and at J to 5 bases, leaving 17 bases not matched to a gene. The CDR3 DNA is TGTGCCAGCAGCTTTAGGAGGCCCCGAAGGCTAGCGGGAGGCGAGACCCAGTACTTC. It codes for CASSFRRPRRLAGGETQYF.

The chain is built from TRBV20-1 and TRBJ2-3, with a tentative D call TRBD2 (5 bases). The V gene's germline CDR1 is DFQATT and CDR2 SNEGSKA (reference sequence). V lost 3 bases and J 0 bases, leaving 13 bases between the germline ends. The CDR3 contains 15 residues. CDR3 sequence: CSASGVEASTDTQYF. CDR3 bases: TGCAGTGCTAGCGGGGTAGAAGCTAGCACAGATACGCAGTATTTT.

DNA for the CDR3: TGCAGTGCTAGACCGACAGGACTTATACACAATCAGCCCCAGCATTTT. Translated: CSARPTGLIHNQPQHF. This chain joins TRBV20-1 and TRBJ1-5, with D tentatively TRBD1 (6 bases). Germline assignment: CDR1 DFQATT and CDR2 SNEGSKA (reference sequence). The CDR3 runs to 16 residues. The V gene lost 2 bases and the J gene lost 3 bases, with 17 bases spanning the gap.

The chain couples TRBV28 to TRBJ2-1; D perhaps matches TRBD2 (5 bases). Trimming took off 6 bases at V and 1 base at J, with 13 bases between the two ends. This CDR3 is built from 15 residues. CDR1 and CDR2 (germline): MDHEN, SYDVKM. The CDR3 nucleotides read TGTGCCAGCAGAGAGCGGTTAGGGTCCTACAATGAGCAGTTCTTC. It codes for CASRERLGSYNEQFF. Looking up the rest from reference TRBV28 and TRBJ2-1 gives the full variable domain: DVKVTQSSRYLVKRTGEKVFLECVQDMDHENMFWYRQDPGLGLRLIYFSYDVKMKEKGDIPEGYSVSREKKERFSLILESASTNQTSMYLCASRERLGSYNEQFFGPGTRLTVL.

The rearrangement uses TRBV3-1 and TRBJ2-2; 12 bases are shared with TRBD2. This CDR3 contains 19 residues. The germline gives CDR1 LGHDT, CDR2 YNNKEL (reference sequence). V trimming: 0 bases; J trimming: 7 bases; junction bases outside the gene matches: 12. The chain's CDR3 is CASSQEALAGGPGDGELFF. The CDR3 nucleotides read TGTGCCAGCAGCCAAGAAGCGCTAGCGGGGGGGCCGGGTGACGGGGAGCTGTTTTTT.

The chain is built from TRBV9 and TRBJ2-1; 14 nucleotides agree with TRBD2. The CDR3 contains 21 residues. V was clipped by 0 bases and J by 7 bases; unmatched bases: 18. CDR1 and CDR2 (germline): SGDLS, YYNGEE. Here the CDR3 reads CASSVGPLWQTSGRERNEQFF. CDR3 DNA sequence: TGTGCCAGCAGCGTAGGACCCCTATGGCAGACTAGCGGGAGGGAAAGAAATGAGCAGTTCTTC. Full variable domain (remainder filled in from reference TRBV9 and TRBJ2-1): DSGVTQTPKHLITATGQRVTLRCSPRSGDLSVYWYQQSLDQGLQFLIQYYNGEERAKGNILERFSAQQFPDLHSELNLSSLELGDSALYFCASSVGPLWQTSGRERNEQFFGPGTRLTVL.